The 15 T cell receptor beta chains presented below share a single source sample, sequenced in a study of T cell changes during pregnancy in multiple sclerosis. Data came from immunoSEQ multiplex PCR; TCRdb stores just in-frame clones and leaves some out. The sample includes around 96,000 clones, 94% seen only once; the top ten take roughly 1.7%. This specimen was peripheral blood, taken after pregnancy. These receptors were obtained from a female donor in good health, enrolled as a control in a pregnancy study.

A remark on this clone: This sample includes further DNA sequences coding for the same CDR3. The V and J genes are TRBV27 and TRBJ1-5; 8 bases align to TRBD1. The CDR3 sequence is 15 residues long. The trim removed 6 bases at V and 1 base at J, leaving 5 bases unmatched. Germline V gene lookup returns CDR1 MNHEY and CDR2 SMNVEV (reference sequence). This CDR3 reads CASSSGTGSNQPQHF. The CDR3 DNA is TGTGCCAGCAGCTCCGGGACAGGAAGCAATCAGCCCCAGCATTTT.

V gene TRBV18 combines with J gene TRBJ1-4; the match to TRBD1 covers 7 bases. J gave up 1 base and V 1 base, and 9 bases lay outside the gene matches. CDR1 is KGHSH and CDR2 is LQKENI in the germline V gene. The CDR3 is 18 amino acids. As DNA, the CDR3 is TGTGCCAGCTCACCACGAAACAGGGGAGAGAGAACTAATGAAAAACTGTTTTTT. It specifies CASSPRNRGERTNEKLFF.

J is TRBJ2-5 and V is TRBV27; TRBD1 agrees at 9 bases. Germline CDR1 is MNHEY and CDR2 is SMNVEV (reference sequence). The CDR3 sequence is 15 residues long. Losses at the gene ends were 6 bases for V and 4 bases for J; bases not matched to a gene: 9. The CDR3 protein is CASSTTGTGRETQYF. CDR3 nucleotide sequence: TGTGCCAGCAGCACGACTGGGACAGGGAGAGAGACCCAGTACTTC.

The chain joins TRBV5-6 to TRBJ1-2; 7 nucleotides line up with TRBD1. This CDR3 has 17 amino acids. Trimming removed 0 bases from V and 0 bases from J; junction bases left unmatched: 8. Germline loops: CDR1 SGHDT, CDR2 YYEEEE. The CDR3 DNA sequence: TGTGCCAGCAGCTTGGCAGGACAGGCGTCCTCTAACTATGGCTACACCTTC. It codes for CASSLAGQASSNYGYTF.

The chain uses TRBV4-2 and TRBJ2-1, with D maybe TRBD2 (5 bases). The CDR3 consists of 20 residues. From germline, CDR1 is LGHNA and CDR2 YNFKEQ. V was cut by 6 bases and J by 7 bases, with 34 bases left in between. As DNA, the CDR3 is TGTGCCAGCAGTCCTCAAGAGGGAGATACGATCTCCACTAGTTTTAATGAGCAGTTCTTC. Residues: CASSPQEGDTISTSFNEQFF.

This clone came up a few times. V and J are TRBV10-3 and TRBJ1-1; TRBD1 is a possible D gene (5 bases). Germline CDR1 reads ENHRY; CDR2 reads SYGVKD. The CDR3 spans 13 residues. The V and J ends lost 4 bases and 1 base respectively, with 7 bases between them. The CDR3 nucleotides read TGTGCCATCAGTGGCAGGGAGAACACTGAAGCTTTCTTT. Protein product: CAISGRENTEAFF.

This sequence joins TRBV19 and TRBJ1-1, with TRBD1 matching 7 bases. The V and J ends lost 6 bases and 2 bases, in that order; junction bases with no gene match: 6. This CDR3 is 14 amino acids long. Germline loops: CDR1 LNHDA, CDR2 SQIVND (reference sequence). The CDR3 region is CASREGGYNTEAFF. In nucleotides, the CDR3 is TGTGCCAGTAGAGAAGGGGGCTATAACACTGAAGCTTTCTTT.

A single count supports this clone. The chain links TRBV5-6 to TRBJ2-7, with a tentative D call TRBD2 (5 bases). V lost 4 bases to trimming and J lost 6 bases, with 14 bases between them. The CDR3 contains 13 residues. CDR1 and CDR2 (germline): SGHDT, YYEEEE. CDR3: CASSREHLGEQYF. The CDR3 DNA follows: TGTGCCAGCAGCCGGGAACACTTAGGCGAGCAGTACTTC.

The rearrangement uses TRBV12-2 and TRBJ2-7; TRBD2 is the table's D call and was not checked against the DNA. TRBV12-2 corresponds to a pseudogene. This CDR3 has 15 amino acids. The CDR3 bases are TGTGCAATCGGGGGGGATAGCGGGAGAACCCACGAGCAGTACTTC. Amino acids: CAIGGDSGRTHEQYF.

The chain couples TRBV5-1 to TRBJ2-1; D is possibly TRBD2 (6 bases). This CDR3 comprises 13 residues. Trimming stripped 3 bases from V and 11 bases from J, with 15 bases between. Germline V CDR1 and CDR2: SGHRS, YFSETQ. CDR3 sequence (DNA): TGCGCCAGCAGCTCGGGACTGGGACTGCAGCAGTTCTTC. It translates to CASSSGLGLQQFF. Complete variable domain (other parts from reference TRBV5-1 and TRBJ2-1): KAGVTQTPRYLIKTRGQQVTLSCSPISGHRSVSWYQQTPGQGLQFLFEYFSETQRNKGNFPGRFSGRQFSNSRSEMNVSTLELGDSALYLCASSSGLGLQQFFGPGTRLTVL.

This chain uses TRBV27 with TRBJ2-3, with 8 bases matching TRBD2. The CDR3 loop spans 21 amino acids. The germline gives CDR1 MNHEY, CDR2 SMNVEV (reference sequence). V shed 1 base and J 0 bases; nucleotides not matched to a gene: 18. CDR3 bases: TGTGCCAGCAGTTTATATCGGGGGGGGACGGGACTCCCGCCTAGCACAGATACGCAGTATTTT. Encoded protein: CASSLYRGGTGLPPSTDTQYF.

The chain uses TRBV10-2 and TRBJ2-3, with 8 bases identical to TRBD2. Germline CDR1 WSHSY, CDR2 SAAADI. The ends lost 4 bases at V and 3 bases at J; junction bases unmatched: 6. The CDR3 is 15 amino acids. CDR3 in amino acids: CASSGRVAGTDTQYF. The CDR3 DNA sequence: TGCGCCAGCAGTGGGAGGGTAGCGGGGACAGATACGCAGTATTTT.

V and J are TRBV18 and TRBJ2-7; 8 bases are shared with TRBD1. This CDR3 spans 18 amino acids. V lost 3 bases and J lost 4; bases outside the gene matches: 17. In germline, CDR1 is KGHSH, CDR2 LQKENI. CDR3 amino acids: CASSPQNSRDRNPYEQYF. The CDR3 nucleotides read TGTGCCAGCTCACCTCAAAATTCCCGGGACAGGAATCCTTACGAGCAGTACTTC. Supplemented by reference TRBV18 and TRBJ2-7, the full variable domain reads NAGVMQNPRHLVRRRGQEARLRCSPMKGHSHVYWYRQLPEEGLKFMVYLQKENIIDESGMPKERFSAEFPKEGPSILRIQQVVRGDSAAYFCASSPQNSRDRNPYEQYFGPGTRLTVT.

This clone was found once. This chain's CDR3 is CASSETTGEFEKLFF. The CDR3, as DNA: TGTGCCAGCAGCGAAACAACAGGGGAGTTTGAAAAACTGTTTTTT. This chain uses TRBV7-6 with TRBJ1-4; 7 nucleotides agree with TRBD1. The ends lost 5 bases at V and 7 bases at J; junction bases unmatched: 10. CDR1 SGHVS and CDR2 FNYEAQ come from the germline V gene. CDR3 length: 15 residues.

V gene TRBV5-4 combines with J gene TRBJ2-7, with a tentative D call TRBD2 (5 bases). Per the germline V gene, CDR1 is SGHNT and CDR2 is YYREEE (reference sequence). The CDR3 length is 14 residues. V dropped 0 bases and J dropped 3 bases, with 10 bases sitting between them. The CDR3 nucleotides are TGTGCCAGCAGCTTGGATCGGGGAAGCTACGAGCAGTACTTC. It is translated as CASSLDRGSYEQYF.